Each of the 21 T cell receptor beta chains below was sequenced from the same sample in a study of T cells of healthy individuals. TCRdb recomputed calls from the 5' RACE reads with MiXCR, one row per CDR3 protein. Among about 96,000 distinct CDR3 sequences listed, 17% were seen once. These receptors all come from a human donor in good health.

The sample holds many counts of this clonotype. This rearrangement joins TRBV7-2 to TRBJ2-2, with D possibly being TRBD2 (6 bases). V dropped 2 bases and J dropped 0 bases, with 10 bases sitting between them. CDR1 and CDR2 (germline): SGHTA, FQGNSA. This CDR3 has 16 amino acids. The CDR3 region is CASSLTGSSNTGELFF. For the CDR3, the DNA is TGTGCCAGCAGCTTAACCGGGAGCTCGAACACCGGGGAGCTGTTTTTT.

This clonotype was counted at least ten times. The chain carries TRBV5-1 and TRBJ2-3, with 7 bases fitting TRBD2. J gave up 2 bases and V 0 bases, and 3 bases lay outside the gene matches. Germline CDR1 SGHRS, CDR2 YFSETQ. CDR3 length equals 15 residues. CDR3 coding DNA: TGCGCCAGCAGCTTGGCTAGCGGACTCACAGATACGCAGTATTTT. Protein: CASSLASGLTDTQYF.

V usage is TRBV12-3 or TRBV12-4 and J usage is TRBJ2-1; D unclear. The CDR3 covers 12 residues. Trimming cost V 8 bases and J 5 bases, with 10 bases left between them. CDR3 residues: CASPGLNNEQFF. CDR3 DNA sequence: TGTGCCAGCCCCGGGCTCAACAATGAGCAGTTCTTC.

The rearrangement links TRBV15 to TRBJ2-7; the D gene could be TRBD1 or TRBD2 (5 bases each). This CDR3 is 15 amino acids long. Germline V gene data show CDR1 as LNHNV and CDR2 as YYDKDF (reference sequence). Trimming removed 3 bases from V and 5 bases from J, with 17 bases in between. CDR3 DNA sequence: TGTGCCACCAGCAGGGATGGGACGGACCTCGACGAGCAGTACTTC. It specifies CATSRDGTDLDEQYF.

CDR3 DNA sequence: TGTGCCAGCAGCTCCATGGGAGCTAGCACAGATACGCAGTATTTT. Its protein is CASSSMGASTDTQYF. The V call is TRBV7-2, the J call TRBJ2-3; TRBD2 might be the D (5 bases). V lost 4 bases to trimming and J lost 0 bases, with 11 bases between them. The germline CDR1 and CDR2 sequences are SGHTA and FQGNSA. The CDR3 runs to 15 residues.

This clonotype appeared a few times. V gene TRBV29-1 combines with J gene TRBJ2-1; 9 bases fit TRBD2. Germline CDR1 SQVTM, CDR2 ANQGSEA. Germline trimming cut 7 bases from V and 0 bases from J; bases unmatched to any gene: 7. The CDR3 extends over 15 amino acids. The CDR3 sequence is CSGRGRASSYNEQFF. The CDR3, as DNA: TGCAGCGGGCGCGGGAGGGCGAGCTCCTACAATGAGCAGTTCTTC.

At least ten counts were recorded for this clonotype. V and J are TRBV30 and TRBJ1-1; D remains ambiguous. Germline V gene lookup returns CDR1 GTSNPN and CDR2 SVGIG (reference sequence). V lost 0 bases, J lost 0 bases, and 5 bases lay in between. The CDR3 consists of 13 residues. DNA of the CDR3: TGTGCCTGGAGTGTAACCATGAACACTGAAGCTTTCTTT. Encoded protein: CAWSVTMNTEAFF.

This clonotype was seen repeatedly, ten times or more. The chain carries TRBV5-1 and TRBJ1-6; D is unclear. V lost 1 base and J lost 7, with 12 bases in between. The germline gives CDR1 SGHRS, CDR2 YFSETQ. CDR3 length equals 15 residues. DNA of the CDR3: TGCGCCAGCAGCTTGAACCCGGTGCCAAATTCACCCCTCCACTTT. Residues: CASSLNPVPNSPLHF.

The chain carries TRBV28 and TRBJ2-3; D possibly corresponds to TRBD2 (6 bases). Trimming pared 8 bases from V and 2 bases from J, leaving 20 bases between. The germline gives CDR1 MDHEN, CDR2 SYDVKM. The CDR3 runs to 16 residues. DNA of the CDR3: TGTGCCAGCTCACTACTGGACGGGAGAGTCACAGATACGCAGTATTTT. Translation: CASSLLDGRVTDTQYF.

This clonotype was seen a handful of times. The CDR3 protein is CASKEGTGTGELFF. As DNA, the CDR3 is TGCGCCAGTAAAGAAGGGACAGGAACCGGGGAGCTGTTTTTT. J is TRBJ2-2 and V is TRBV5-1; the match to TRBD1 covers 8 bases. Germline V gene data show CDR1 as SGHRS and CDR2 as YFSETQ. The CDR3 totals 14 residues. V gave up 8 bases and J gave up 5 bases; unmatched junction bases: 8.

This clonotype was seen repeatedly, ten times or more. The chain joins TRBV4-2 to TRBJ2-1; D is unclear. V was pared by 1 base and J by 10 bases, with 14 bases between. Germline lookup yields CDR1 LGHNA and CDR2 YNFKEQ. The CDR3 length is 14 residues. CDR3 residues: CASSQGTHWGEQFF. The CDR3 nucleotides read TGTGCCAGCAGCCAAGGGACCCACTGGGGAGAGCAGTTCTTC.

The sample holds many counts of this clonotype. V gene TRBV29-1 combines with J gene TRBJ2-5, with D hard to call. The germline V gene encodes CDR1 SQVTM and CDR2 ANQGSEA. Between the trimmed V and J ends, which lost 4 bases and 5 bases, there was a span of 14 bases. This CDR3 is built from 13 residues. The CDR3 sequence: CSVGVSLSETQYF. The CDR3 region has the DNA TGCAGCGTTGGGGTCAGCCTCAGCGAGACCCAGTACTTC.

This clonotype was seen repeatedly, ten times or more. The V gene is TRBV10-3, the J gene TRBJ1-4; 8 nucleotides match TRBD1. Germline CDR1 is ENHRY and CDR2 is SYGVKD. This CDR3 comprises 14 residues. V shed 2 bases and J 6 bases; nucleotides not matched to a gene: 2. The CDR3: CAISEADRDEKLFF. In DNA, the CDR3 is TGTGCCATCAGTGAGGCGGACAGGGATGAAAAACTGTTTTTT.

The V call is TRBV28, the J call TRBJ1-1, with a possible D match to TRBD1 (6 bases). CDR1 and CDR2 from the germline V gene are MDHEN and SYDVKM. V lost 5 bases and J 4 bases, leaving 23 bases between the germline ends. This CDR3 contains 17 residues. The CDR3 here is CASSPGGGGVRGTEAFF. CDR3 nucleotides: TGTGCCAGCAGTCCCGGGGGCGGGGGCGTTCGGGGCACTGAAGCTTTCTTT. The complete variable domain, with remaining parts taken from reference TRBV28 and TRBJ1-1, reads DVKVTQSSRYLVKRTGEKVFLECVQDMDHENMFWYRQDPGLGLRLIYFSYDVKMKEKGDIPEGYSVSREKKERFSLILESASTNQTSMYLCASSPGGGGVRGTEAFFGQGTRLTVV.

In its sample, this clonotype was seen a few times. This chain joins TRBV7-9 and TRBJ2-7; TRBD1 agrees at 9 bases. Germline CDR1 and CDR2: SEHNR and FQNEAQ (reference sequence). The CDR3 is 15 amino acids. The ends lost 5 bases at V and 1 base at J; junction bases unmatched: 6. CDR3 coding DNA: TGTGCCAGCAGCCCCGACAGGGGGAAATCCTACGAGCAGTACTTC. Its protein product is CASSPDRGKSYEQYF.

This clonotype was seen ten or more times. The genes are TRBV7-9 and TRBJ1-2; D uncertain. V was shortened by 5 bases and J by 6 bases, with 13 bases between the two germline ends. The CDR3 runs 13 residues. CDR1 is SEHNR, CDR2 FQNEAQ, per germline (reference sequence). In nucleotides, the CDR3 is TGTGCCAGCAGCCAAATCAGGCCCCATGGCTACACCTTC. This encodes CASSQIRPHGYTF.

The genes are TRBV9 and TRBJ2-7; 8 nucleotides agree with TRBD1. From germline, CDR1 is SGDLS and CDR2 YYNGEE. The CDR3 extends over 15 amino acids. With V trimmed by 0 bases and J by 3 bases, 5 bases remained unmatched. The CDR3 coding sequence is TGTGCCAGCAGCGTAGGCGGGACAGGAGACTACGAGCAGTACTTC. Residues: CASSVGGTGDYEQYF.

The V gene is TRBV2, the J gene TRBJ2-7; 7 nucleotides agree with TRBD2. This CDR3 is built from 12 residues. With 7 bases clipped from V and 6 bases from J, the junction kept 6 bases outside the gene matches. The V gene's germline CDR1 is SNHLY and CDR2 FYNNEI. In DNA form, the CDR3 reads TGTGCCAGCAACCCGACTAGCTTCGAGCAGTACTTC. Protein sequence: CASNPTSFEQYF.

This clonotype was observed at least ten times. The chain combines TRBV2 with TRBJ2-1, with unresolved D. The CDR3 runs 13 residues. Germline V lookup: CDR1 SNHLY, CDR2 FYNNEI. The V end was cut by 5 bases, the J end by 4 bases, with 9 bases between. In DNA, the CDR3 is TGTGCCAGCAGTTTCAGCCGTTACAATGAGCAGTTCTTC. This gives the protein CASSFSRYNEQFF.

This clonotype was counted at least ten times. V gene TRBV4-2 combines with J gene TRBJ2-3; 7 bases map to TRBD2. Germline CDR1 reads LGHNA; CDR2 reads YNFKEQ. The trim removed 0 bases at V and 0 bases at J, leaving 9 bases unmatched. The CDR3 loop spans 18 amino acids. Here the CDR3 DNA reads TGTGCCAGCAGCCAAGAAGGCAGCGGGGAGCTCAGCACAGATACGCAGTATTTT. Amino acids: CASSQEGSGELSTDTQYF.

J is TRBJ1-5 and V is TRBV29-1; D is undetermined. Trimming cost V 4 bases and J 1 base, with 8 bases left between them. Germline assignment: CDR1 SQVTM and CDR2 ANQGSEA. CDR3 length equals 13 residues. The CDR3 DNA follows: TGCAGCGTTGTCTATGGAAGCAATCAGCCCCAGCATTTT. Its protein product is CSVVYGSNQPQHF.